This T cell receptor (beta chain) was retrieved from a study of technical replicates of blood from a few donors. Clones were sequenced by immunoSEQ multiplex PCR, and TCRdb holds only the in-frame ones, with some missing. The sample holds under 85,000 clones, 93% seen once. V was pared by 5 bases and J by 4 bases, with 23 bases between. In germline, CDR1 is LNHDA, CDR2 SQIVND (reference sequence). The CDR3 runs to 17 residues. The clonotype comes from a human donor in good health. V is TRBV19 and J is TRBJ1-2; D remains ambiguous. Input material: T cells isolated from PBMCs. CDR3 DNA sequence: TGTGCCAGTAGTCGTAACAGAGAACGTTTATCCTCCTATGGCTACACCTTC. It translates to CASSRNRERLSSYGYTF.